Listed below are T cell receptor beta chains from one sample, sequenced in a study of T cell changes during pregnancy in multiple sclerosis. Profiling relied on immunoSEQ multiplex PCR, and the TCRdb table lists in-frame clones only, not all of them. The top ten clones hold around 0.93% of a sample with tens of thousands of clones, 80% to 95% of them seen once. The sample consisted of peripheral blood, taken in the first trimester of pregnancy. These receptors all stem from a female donor with multiple sclerosis, enrolled in a pregnancy study. Each CDR3 is given with its conserved first and last residue. D genes are given only for firm matches. A clone size is listed for some rows: how often the clone was seen (once, few, many), or a class if it is expanded.

v_call	j_call	d_call	clone_size	cdr3_aa	cdr3_nt
TRBV19	TRBJ1-2	TRBD1	NA	CASSIGRDRESGYTF	TGTGCCAGTAGTATAGGTCGGGACAGGGAGAGCGGCTACACCTTC
TRBV2	TRBJ2-7	TRBD1	NA	CASTGGGSSYEQYF	TGTGCCAGTACAGGGGGCGGGAGCTCCTACGAGCAGTACTTC
TRBV7-2	TRBJ2-3	TRBD2	NA	CASSRSFGTSGDTQYF	TGTGCCAGCAGCCGCTCGTTTGGGACTAGCGGAGATACGCAGTATTTT
TRBV9	TRBJ2-1	NA	NA	CASSVAVKRYNEQFF	TGTGCCAGCAGCGTAGCGGTGAAGCGATACAATGAGCAGTTCTTC
TRBV2	TRBJ2-1	TRBD1	NA	CASSRQGAGYNEQFF	TGTGCCAGCAGTCGACAGGGGGCGGGGTACAATGAGCAGTTCTTC
TRBV5-1	TRBJ2-1	TRBD2	NA	CASSLGGGSVANEQFF	TGCGCCAGCAGCTTGGGGGGGGGTAGCGTGGCGAATGAGCAGTTCTTC
TRBV10-1	TRBJ2-7	NA	NA	CASSEPGHRYEQYF	TGCGCCAGCAGTGAGCCGGGACACCGCTACGAGCAGTACTTC
TRBV7-2	TRBJ1-2	TRBD1	NA	CASSSWPTGGVSYGYTF	TGTGCCAGCAGCTCCTGGCCTACAGGGGGCGTTAGCTATGGCTACACCTTC
TRBV10-3	TRBJ1-2	NA	once	CAISESQGYGYTF	TGTGCCATCAGTGAGTCGCAGGGTTATGGCTACACCTTC
TRBV29-1	TRBJ1-1	NA	once	CSSRASLGNTEAFF	TGCAGCTCGAGGGCCTCGCTGGGGAACACTGAAGCTTTCTTT
TRBV18	TRBJ2-2	TRBD2	NA	CASSPRRLAANTGELFF	TGTGCCAGCTCACCAAGGAGACTAGCGGCTAACACCGGGGAGCTGTTTTTT
TRBV7-8	TRBJ2-7	NA	NA	CASSLVGSVEQYF	TGTGCCAGCAGCTTAGTCGGTTCGGTTGAGCAGTACTTC
TRBV15	TRBJ1-6	NA	NA	CATREGLVNSPLHF	TGTGCCACCAGGGAGGGGTTGGTTAATTCACCCCTCCACTTT
TRBV11-2	TRBJ2-3	NA	once	CASSGELDTQYF	TGTGCCAGCAGCGGGGAGTTGGATACGCAGTATTTT
TRBV25-1	TRBJ1-4	TRBD1	NA	CASSGTRQGAHQKLFF	TGTGCCAGCAGTGGCACCCGACAGGGGGCGCATCAAAAACTGTTTTTT
TRBV30	TRBJ2-7	NA	NA	CARRGPSSYEQYF	TGTGCTCGGAGGGGCCCCAGCTCCTACGAGCAGTACTTC
TRBV2	TRBJ1-4	NA	NA	CASTREDLRINEKLFF	TGTGCCAGCACCAGAGAGGATTTGCGTATTAATGAAAAACTGTTTTTT
TRBV7-2	TRBJ1-2	TRBD1	NA	CASSSSTGAGGYTF	TGTGCCAGCAGCTCTTCGACAGGGGCTGGGGGCTACACCTTC
TRBV2	TRBJ2-7	NA	NA	CASQTVGYEQYF	TGTGCCAGCCAAACAGTTGGGTACGAGCAGTACTTC
TRBV4-2	TRBJ2-3	TRBD1	NA	CASSQEEGQGADTQYF	TGTGCCAGCAGCCAAGAAGAGGGACAGGGAGCAGATACGCAGTATTTT
TRBV4-3	TRBJ1-1	NA	NA	CASSSRWGDAEAFF	TGCGCCAGCAGCTCCCGCTGGGGGGACGCTGAAGCTTTCTTT
TRBV5-1	TRBJ2-1	TRBD2	once	CASSKRLAGIVNEQFF	TGCGCCAGCAGCAAAAGACTAGCGGGGATCGTCAATGAGCAGTTCTTC
TRBV5-4	TRBJ2-7	NA	NA	CASNLDSSYEQYF	TGTGCCAGCAACCTGGACTCTTCCTACGAGCAGTACTTC